The 28 T cell receptor beta chains presented below share a single source sample, sequenced in a study of T cell responses to AZD1222 COVID-19 vaccine. Assay: immunoSEQ multiplex PCR; the TCRdb copy retains only in-frame clones and omits some. In the table there are some 22,000 clones, approximately 79% of which are singletons. Sequenced material: peripheral blood, taken on day 0 of AZD1222 vaccination. Receptors originate from an adult in good health.

The chain carries TRBV29-1 and TRBJ2-1; 7 bases are shared with TRBD2. The CDR3 runs to 16 residues. Germline-derived CDR1 and CDR2 are SQVTM and ANQGSEA. V lost 3 bases and J lost 0; bases outside the gene matches: 8. The CDR3 reads CSVDGLAEDSYNEQFF. CDR3 bases: TGCAGCGTTGATGGTCTAGCGGAAGACTCCTACAATGAGCAGTTCTTC.

The genes are TRBV2 and TRBJ2-3; 10 bases are a match to TRBD2. This CDR3 contains 15 residues. V lost 6 bases and J lost 0; bases outside the gene matches: 3. Germline CDR1 and CDR2: SNHLY and FYNNEI. In nucleotides, the CDR3 is TGTGCCAGCAGCTCTAGCGGGAGAAGCACAGATACGCAGTATTTT. As protein: CASSSSGRSTDTQYF.

V gene TRBV2 combines with J gene TRBJ2-5, with no clear D. Germline lookup yields CDR1 SNHLY and CDR2 FYNNEI. The length of the CDR3 is 14 residues. V lost 2 bases to trimming and J lost 0 bases, with 7 bases between them. The CDR3 DNA is TGTGCCAGCAGTGAAACTTCGTACCAAGAGACCCAGTACTTC. Protein product: CASSETSYQETQYF.

This sequence joins TRBV7-9 and TRBJ2-2; D remains unclear. The CDR3 is 15 amino acids. V was pared by 1 base and J by 4 bases, with 10 bases between. CDR1 and CDR2 from the germline V gene are SEHNR and FQNEAQ (reference sequence). CDR3 protein: CASSLVSWSTGELFF. The CDR3 bases are TGTGCCAGCAGCTTAGTAAGCTGGTCCACCGGGGAGCTGTTTTTT.

This clone was counted only a few times. The chain uses TRBV11-1 and TRBJ2-1; TRBD2 might be the D (7 bases). V dropped 3 bases and J dropped 6 bases, with 12 bases sitting between them. This CDR3 is built from 14 residues. CDR1 and CDR2 from the germline V gene are SGHAT and FQDESV (reference sequence). This chain's CDR3 is CASSFGRGGNEQFF. The CDR3 DNA sequence: TGTGCCAGCAGCTTCGGTAGGGGGGGCAATGAGCAGTTCTTC.

This clone was seen only a few times. This chain links TRBV7-8 with TRBJ1-5; D remains ambiguous. Per germline, CDR1 SGHVS and CDR2 FQNEAQ. CDR3 length: 13 amino acids. Trimming took off 3 bases at V and 5 bases at J, with 8 bases between the two ends. DNA of the CDR3: TGTGCCAGCAGCTTCGGGCTGGATCAGCCCCAGCATTTT. It is translated as CASSFGLDQPQHF. The variable domain in full, completed from reference TRBV7-8 and TRBJ1-5, reads GAGVSQSPRYKVAKRGQDVALRCDPISGHVSLFWYQQALGQGPEFLTYFQNEAQLDKSGLPSDRFFAERPEGSVSTLKIQRTQQEDSAVYLCASSFGLDQPQHFGDGTRLSIL.

The V and J genes are TRBV27 and TRBJ1-1, with D tentatively TRBD1 (5 bases). Trimming cost V 6 bases and J 3 bases, with 20 bases left between them. CDR3 length: 16 amino acids. Germline-derived CDR1 and CDR2 are MNHEY and SMNVEV (reference sequence). CDR3 coding DNA: TGTGCCAGCAGACCCGCGCTGCGTAGGGGAGACACTGAAGCTTTCTTT. It specifies CASRPALRRGDTEAFF.

This chain links TRBV6-1 with TRBJ2-7; D ambiguous. The V gene lost 2 bases and the J gene lost 3 bases, with 14 bases spanning the gap. Germline V gene lookup returns CDR1 MNHNS and CDR2 SASEGT. This CDR3 spans 15 amino acids. The CDR3 protein is CASSEQGWRLYEQYF. As DNA, the CDR3 is TGTGCCAGCAGTGAACAAGGTTGGAGACTCTACGAGCAGTACTTC.

This clone was seen a single time. The V call is TRBV6-1, the J call TRBJ2-3, with D possibly being TRBD1 or TRBD2 (6 bases each). V lost 3 bases and J 3 bases, leaving 13 bases between the germline ends. In germline, CDR1 is MNHNS, CDR2 SASEGT. The CDR3 contains 15 residues. CDR3 amino acids: CASSEPGEVTDTQYF. The DNA for the CDR3 is TGTGCCAGCAGTGAGCCAGGGGAGGTGACAGATACGCAGTATTTT.

The CDR3 coding sequence is TGTGCCACCAGCAGAGATCAAGCGGGGGCTCACGAGCAGTACTTC. It encodes CATSRDQAGAHEQYF. The J gene is TRBJ2-7, the V gene TRBV15, with 8 bases identical to TRBD2. Germline lookup yields CDR1 LNHNV and CDR2 YYDKDF (reference sequence). The V segment lost 0 bases and the J segment 5 bases; nucleotides outside the gene matches: 6. The CDR3 runs to 15 residues.

This clone was recorded a few times. The chain combines TRBV28 with TRBJ2-7; TRBD1 matches at 8 bases. The CDR3 spans 16 residues. Germline CDR1 reads MDHEN; CDR2 reads SYDVKM. The ends lost 2 bases at V and 5 bases at J; junction bases unmatched: 11. The CDR3 is CASSLGGTGASNEQYF. The CDR3, as DNA: TGTGCCAGCAGTTTAGGGGGGACAGGCGCGTCGAACGAGCAGTACTTC.

The chain is built from TRBV4-1 and TRBJ1-5; D is unclear. This CDR3 comprises 15 residues. Trimming cost V 0 bases and J 1 base, with 7 bases left between them. The V gene's germline CDR1 is MGHRA and CDR2 YSYEKL. The CDR3: CASSQEVGSNQPQHF. The CDR3, as DNA: TGCGCCAGCAGCCAAGAAGTAGGAAGCAATCAGCCCCAGCATTTT.

The V and J genes are TRBV9 and TRBJ1-6; possibly TRBD1 for D (5 bases). Per germline, CDR1 SGDLS and CDR2 YYNGEE. V was shortened by 5 bases and J by 9 bases, with 18 bases between the two germline ends. The CDR3 covers 15 residues. The CDR3 coding sequence is TGTGCCAGCAGTGCTTCCCGCGGACATCCTTCACCCCTCCACTTT. It is translated as CASSASRGHPSPLHF. Based on the CDR3 plus reference TRBV9 and TRBJ1-6, the full variable domain is DSGVTQTPKHLITATGQRVTLRCSPRSGDLSVYWYQQSLDQGLQFLIQYYNGEERAKGNILERFSAQQFPDLHSELNLSSLELGDSALYFCASSASRGHPSPLHFGNGTRLTVT.

V and J are TRBV7-9 and TRBJ1-1; D unresolved. The CDR3 is made up of 12 amino acids. V lost 6 bases and J 1 base, leaving 6 bases between the germline ends. Germline CDR1 SEHNR, CDR2 FQNEAQ (reference sequence). The CDR3 bases are TGTGCCAGCAGGGGCCGGAACACTGAAGCTTTCTTT. Protein product: CASRGRNTEAFF.

This chain joins TRBV7-9 and TRBJ2-3; D is undetermined. V dropped 3 bases and J dropped 1 base, with 11 bases sitting between them. Per the germline V gene, CDR1 is SEHNR and CDR2 is FQNEAQ (reference sequence). This CDR3 spans 15 amino acids. The CDR3 spells CASSFLARRTDTQYF. For the CDR3, the DNA is TGTGCCAGCAGCTTCTTGGCGCGACGCACAGATACGCAGTATTTT.

In this sample, this clone turned up once. The chain is built from TRBV28 and TRBJ1-6; unclear D gene. This CDR3 has 11 residues. Trimming cost V 10 bases and J 7 bases, with 8 bases left between them. CDR1 is MDHEN and CDR2 is SYDVKM in the germline V gene. The CDR3 DNA sequence: TGTGCCACCAACAACAATTCACCCCTCCACTTT. It yields the protein CATNNNSPLHF.

The chain is built from TRBV18 and TRBJ2-7; D perhaps matches TRBD1 (5 bases). The CDR3 loop spans 15 amino acids. Trimming left V 0 bases short and J 4 bases short, with 13 bases between. Germline V gene sequence: CDR1 KGHSH, CDR2 LQKENI. The CDR3: CASSPPSTGVYEQYF. CDR3 DNA: TGTGCCAGCTCACCACCGTCTACAGGAGTATACGAGCAGTACTTC.

The gene calls are TRBV2 and TRBJ2-7; D is ambiguous. The V gene's germline CDR1 is SNHLY and CDR2 FYNNEI. V was shortened by 5 bases and J by 6 bases, with 23 bases between the two germline ends. The CDR3 is made up of 16 amino acids. The CDR3 is CASSLELPNTPVEQYF. CDR3 coding DNA: TGTGCCAGCAGTCTGGAGCTGCCCAACACCCCTGTCGAGCAGTACTTC.

V is TRBV10-3 and J is TRBJ1-4, with a tentative D call TRBD1 (5 bases). The V gene lost 6 bases and the J gene lost 5 bases, with 16 bases spanning the gap. Germline values: CDR1 ENHRY, CDR2 SYGVKD. This CDR3 region has 15 residues. The CDR3, as DNA: TGTGCCATCAGCGAATCGAGACAGTCCAATGAAAAACTGTTTTTT. This codes for CAISESRQSNEKLFF.

This clone has a single count. The chain combines TRBV29-1 with TRBJ1-1; D is undetermined. CDR3 size: 13 residues. Germline CDR1 SQVTM, CDR2 ANQGSEA. The V and J ends lost 4 bases and 1 base respectively, with 10 bases between them. CDR3 DNA: TGCAGCGTTGGTGAGGCTACGAACACTGAAGCTTTCTTT. It is translated as CSVGEATNTEAFF.

The gene calls are TRBV5-1 and TRBJ2-1; 10 bases are shared with TRBD1. The CDR3 runs to 14 residues. Trimming took 4 bases from V and 9 from J; bases not matched to a gene: 7. Per germline, CDR1 SGHRS and CDR2 YFSETQ. In nucleotides, the CDR3 is TGCGCCAGCAGCACCGGGACAGGGGATAGTGAGCAGTTCTTC. Translation gives CASSTGTGDSEQFF. Looking up the rest from reference TRBV5-1 and TRBJ2-1 gives the full variable domain: KAGVTQTPRYLIKTRGQQVTLSCSPISGHRSVSWYQQTPGQGLQFLFEYFSETQRNKGNFPGRFSGRQFSNSRSEMNVSTLELGDSALYLCASSTGTGDSEQFFGPGTRLTVL.

The chain is built from TRBV18 and TRBJ1-1, with no clear D. Germline CDR1 reads KGHSH; CDR2 reads LQKENI. The CDR3 extends over 12 amino acids. V lost 2 bases, J lost 2 bases, and 3 bases lay in between. CDR3 bases: TGTGCCAGCTCACCATATAACACTGAAGCTTTCTTT. Protein product: CASSPYNTEAFF.

This chain connects TRBV3-1 (or the pseudogene TRBV3-2) to TRBJ2-3; D uncertain. The CDR3 runs 13 residues. CDR1 is LGHDT, CDR2 YNNKEL, per germline (reference sequence). V was clipped by 2 bases and J by 7 bases, with 10 bases between them. The CDR3: CASSQTTGNTQYF. CDR3 bases: TGTGCCAGCAGCCAAACGACTGGAAATACGCAGTATTTT.

This clone appeared once. The gene calls are TRBV30 and TRBJ2-7; 7 bases are a match to TRBD1. Trimming at V came to 2 bases and at J to 4 bases, leaving 2 bases not matched to a gene. Germline V gene sequence: CDR1 GTSNPN, CDR2 SVGIG (reference sequence). The CDR3 has 12 residues. The CDR3 here is CAWSRTGYEQYF. DNA of the CDR3: TGTGCCTGGAGTCGGACAGGATACGAGCAGTACTTC. Supplemented by reference TRBV30 and TRBJ2-7, the full variable domain reads SQTIHQWPATLVQPVGSPLSLECTVEGTSNPNLYWYRQAAGRGLQLLFYSVGIGQISSEVPQNLSASRPQDRQFILSSKKLLLSDSGFYLCAWSRTGYEQYFGPGTRLTVT.

This clone was counted once. The genes are TRBV4-3 and TRBJ1-2, with D possibly matching TRBD1 (5 bases). The CDR3 extends over 16 amino acids. V lost 0 bases, J lost 1 base, and 12 bases lay in between. Germline CDR1 is LGHNA and CDR2 is YSLEER. In DNA form, the CDR3 reads TGCGCCAGCAGCCAAGATTTGCGGACATATAACTATGGCTACACCTTC. Translating gives CASSQDLRTYNYGYTF.

This chain uses TRBV7-7 with TRBJ1-4; TRBD1 matches at 9 bases. The CDR3 loop spans 15 amino acids. Germline CDR1 is SSHAT and CDR2 is FNYEAQ (reference sequence). With V trimmed by 5 bases and J by 5 bases, 6 bases remained unmatched. CDR3 sequence: CASSANRGRNEKLFF. In DNA, the CDR3 is TGTGCCAGCAGCGCCAACAGGGGGCGGAATGAAAAACTGTTTTTT.

The chain links TRBV28 to TRBJ1-6; TRBD1 agrees at 7 bases. J lost 9 bases, V lost 6 bases, and 5 bases had no gene match. CDR3 length equals 13 residues. Germline V lookup: CDR1 MDHEN, CDR2 SYDVKM. The CDR3 DNA reads TGTGCCAGCAGCACAGACAGGGTTTCACCCCTCCACTTT. Translating it yields CASSTDRVSPLHF.

This clone has a single count. V is TRBV6-2 or TRBV6-3 and J is TRBJ2-5; 8 bases are a match to TRBD1. The J segment lost 1 base and the V segment lost 2 bases, leaving 6 bases of the junction unmatched. Germline V CDR1 and CDR2: MNHEY, SVGEGT. This CDR3 spans 16 amino acids. The CDR3 sequence is CASSYLRGRVQETQYF. CDR3 nucleotides: TGTGCCAGCAGTTACCTCAGGGGGCGAGTCCAAGAGACCCAGTACTTC.